This TCR beta chain was captured in a study of blood T cell repertoires in COVID-19. The overall study: Samples taken during acute and convalescent COVID-19 were collected in the United States, Italy and Spain. Sample material is recorded as cDNA or gDNA derived from T cells, B-cell-depleted T cells, or PBMCs.

V trimming: 3 bases; J trimming: 0 bases; junction bases outside the gene matches: 6. CDR3 length: 16 amino acids. Looked up from germline, CDR1 is SGDLS and CDR2 is YYNGEE. Per the original data handling: Counts of nucleated cells, estimated from reference gene primer amplification, were obtained. Assay used: immunoSEQ multiplex PCR; TCRdb lists only in-frame clones, some missing. Clone size and the V and J calls come from that table; the DNA yielded D and trimming. This sample yields some 80,000 clones, of which 86% are seen a single time; 15% to 20% belongs to the top ten. The V call is TRBV9, the J call TRBJ1-3; 7 nucleotides align to TRBD1. Input material: peripheral blood. This clonotype was obtained from a human donor in a cohort sampled during active COVID-19. The CDR3 DNA reads TGTGCCAGCAGCGCAGGGACAGACTACTCTGGAAACACCATATATTTT. It specifies CASSAGTDYSGNTIYF.